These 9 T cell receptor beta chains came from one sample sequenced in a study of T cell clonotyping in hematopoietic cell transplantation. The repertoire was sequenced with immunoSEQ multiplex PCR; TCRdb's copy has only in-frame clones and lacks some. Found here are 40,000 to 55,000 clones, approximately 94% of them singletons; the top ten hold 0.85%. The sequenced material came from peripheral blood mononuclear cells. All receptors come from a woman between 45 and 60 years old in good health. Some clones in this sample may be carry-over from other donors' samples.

The CDR3 here is CASSPGQGPYEQYF. CDR3 DNA sequence: TGTGCCAGCAGCCCGGGACAGGGTCCCTACGAGCAGTACTTC. The genes are TRBV5-6 and TRBJ2-7; 9 bases fit TRBD1. Looked up from germline, CDR1 is SGHDT and CDR2 is YYEEEE. This CDR3 spans 14 amino acids. V was clipped by 4 bases and J by 2 bases; unmatched bases: 4.

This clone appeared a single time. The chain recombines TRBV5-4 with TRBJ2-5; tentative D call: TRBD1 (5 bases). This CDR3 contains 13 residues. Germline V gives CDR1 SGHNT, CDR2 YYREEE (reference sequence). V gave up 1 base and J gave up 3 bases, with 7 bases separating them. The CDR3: CASSLLGEETQYF. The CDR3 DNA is TGTGCCAGCAGCTTGCTAGGGGAAGAGACCCAGTACTTC.

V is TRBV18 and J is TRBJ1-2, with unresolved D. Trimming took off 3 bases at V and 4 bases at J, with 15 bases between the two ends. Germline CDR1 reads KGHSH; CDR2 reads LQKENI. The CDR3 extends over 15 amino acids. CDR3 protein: CASSPKAEGGYGYTF. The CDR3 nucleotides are TGTGCCAGCTCACCGAAGGCTGAGGGCGGCTATGGCTACACCTTC. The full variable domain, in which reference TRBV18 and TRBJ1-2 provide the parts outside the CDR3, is NAGVMQNPRHLVRRRGQEARLRCSPMKGHSHVYWYRQLPEEGLKFMVYLQKENIIDESGMPKERFSAEFPKEGPSILRIQQVVRGDSAAYFCASSPKAEGGYGYTFGSGTRLTVV.

The CDR3 loop is CASSYSTGLNTGELFF. The CDR3 nucleotides are TGTGCCAGCAGTTACTCGACTGGTCTGAACACCGGGGAGCTGTTTTTT. This chain uses TRBV6-5 with TRBJ2-2; D gene uncertain. Trimming took 0 bases from V and 1 from J, leaving 9 bases between them. Per germline, CDR1 MNHEY and CDR2 SVGAGI. The CDR3 has 16 residues.

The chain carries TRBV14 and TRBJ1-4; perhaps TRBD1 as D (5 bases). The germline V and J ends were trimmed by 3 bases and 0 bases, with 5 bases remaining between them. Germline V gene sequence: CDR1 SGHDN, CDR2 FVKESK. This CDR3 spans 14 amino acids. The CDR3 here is CASSQTATNEKLFF. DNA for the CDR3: TGTGCCAGCAGCCAGACAGCAACTAATGAAAAACTGTTTTTT.

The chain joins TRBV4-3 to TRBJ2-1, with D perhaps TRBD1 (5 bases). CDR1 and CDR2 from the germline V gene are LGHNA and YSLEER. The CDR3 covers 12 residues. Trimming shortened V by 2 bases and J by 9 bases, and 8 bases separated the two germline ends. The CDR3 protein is CASSQTGGEQFF. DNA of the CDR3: TGCGCCAGCAGCCAAACAGGTGGTGAGCAGTTCTTC.

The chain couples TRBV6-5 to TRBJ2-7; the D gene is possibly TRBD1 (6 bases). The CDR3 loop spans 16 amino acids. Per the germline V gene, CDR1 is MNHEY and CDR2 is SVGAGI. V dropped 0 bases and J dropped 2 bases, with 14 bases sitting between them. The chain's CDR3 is CASSYSTGQYPYEQYF. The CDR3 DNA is TGTGCCAGCAGTTACTCCACAGGACAGTACCCCTACGAGCAGTACTTC.

CDR3 sequence: CASSSTRLAGAQYF. The CDR3 DNA follows: TGTGCCAGCAGTTCGACCCGACTAGCGGGGGCGCAGTATTTT. The chain employs TRBV28 and TRBJ2-3; 12 bases fit TRBD2. Germline lookup yields CDR1 MDHEN and CDR2 SYDVKM. CDR3 length: 14 amino acids. The trim removed 4 bases at V and 10 bases at J, leaving 6 bases unmatched.

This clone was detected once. Written as DNA, the CDR3 is TGTGCCAGCAGTCCCGGGACAGGGAACACCGGGGAGCTGTTTTTT. This gives the protein CASSPGTGNTGELFF. The chain couples TRBV6-5 to TRBJ2-2; 8 bases match TRBD1. The CDR3 sequence is 15 residues long. After removal of 5 bases from V and 1 base from J, the junction contained 3 bases not matched to a gene. The germline V gene has CDR1 MNHEY and CDR2 SVGAGI.